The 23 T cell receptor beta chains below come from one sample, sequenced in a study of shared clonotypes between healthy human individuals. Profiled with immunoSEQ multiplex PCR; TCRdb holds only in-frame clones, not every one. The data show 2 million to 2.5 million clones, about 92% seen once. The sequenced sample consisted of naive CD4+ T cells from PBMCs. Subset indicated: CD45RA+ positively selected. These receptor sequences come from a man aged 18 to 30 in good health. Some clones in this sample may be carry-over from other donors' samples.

CDR3 sequence: CASSLFPLGEQYF. CDR3 nucleotide sequence: TGTGCCAGCAGCTTATTCCCCCTAGGGGAGCAGTACTTC. The genes are TRBV11-3 and TRBJ2-7; D uncertain. Trimming removed 2 bases at V and 7 bases at J, with 12 bases between. Germline-derived CDR1 and CDR2 are SGHNT and YENEEA. This CDR3 contains 13 residues.

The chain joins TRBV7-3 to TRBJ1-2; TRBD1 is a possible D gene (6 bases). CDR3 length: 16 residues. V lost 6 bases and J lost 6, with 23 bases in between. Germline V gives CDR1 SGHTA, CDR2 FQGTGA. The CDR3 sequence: CASSKQGPDRRDGYTF. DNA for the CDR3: TGTGCCAGCAGTAAACAGGGTCCCGACCGAAGAGATGGCTACACCTTC.

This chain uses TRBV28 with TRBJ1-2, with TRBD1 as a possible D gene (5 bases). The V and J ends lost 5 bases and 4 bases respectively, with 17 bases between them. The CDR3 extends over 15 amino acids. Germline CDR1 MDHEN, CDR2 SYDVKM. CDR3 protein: CASSNRGRVFYGYTF. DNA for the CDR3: TGTGCCAGCAGTAACCGGGGCAGGGTCTTCTATGGCTACACCTTC.

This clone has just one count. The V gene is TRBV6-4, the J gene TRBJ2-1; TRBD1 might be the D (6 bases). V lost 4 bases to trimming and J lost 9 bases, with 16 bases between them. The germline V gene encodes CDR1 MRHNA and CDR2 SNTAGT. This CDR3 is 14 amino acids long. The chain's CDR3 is CASSALWTVGEQFF. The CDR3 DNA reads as TGTGCCAGCAGTGCCCTCTGGACAGTGGGTGAGCAGTTCTTC.

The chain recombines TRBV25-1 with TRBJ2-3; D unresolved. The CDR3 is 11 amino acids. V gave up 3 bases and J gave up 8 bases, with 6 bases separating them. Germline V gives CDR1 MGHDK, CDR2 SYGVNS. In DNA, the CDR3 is TGTGCCAGCAGTGATAAGGTTACGCAGTATTTT. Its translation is CASSDKVTQYF.

CDR3 DNA: TGCGCCAGCAGCCCGACGGGGGGACCTAGCACAGATACGCAGTATTTT. Translated: CASSPTGGPSTDTQYF. This rearrangement joins TRBV4-1 to TRBJ2-3; TRBD2 agrees at 7 bases. V lost 4 bases, J lost 0 bases, and 7 bases stayed unmatched. The CDR3 loop spans 16 amino acids. Germline-derived CDR1 and CDR2 are MGHRA and YSYEKL.

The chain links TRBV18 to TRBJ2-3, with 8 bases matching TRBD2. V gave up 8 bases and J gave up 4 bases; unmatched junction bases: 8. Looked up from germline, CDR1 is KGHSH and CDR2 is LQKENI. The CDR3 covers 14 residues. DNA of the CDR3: TGTGCCAGCCCCCCGGGAGGGCCCCCAGATACGCAGTATTTT. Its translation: CASPPGGPPDTQYF.

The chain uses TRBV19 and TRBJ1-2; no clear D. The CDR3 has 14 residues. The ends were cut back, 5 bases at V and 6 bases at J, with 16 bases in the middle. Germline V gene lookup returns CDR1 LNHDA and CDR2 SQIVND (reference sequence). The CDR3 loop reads CASSALRLGDGYTF. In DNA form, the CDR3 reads TGTGCCAGTAGTGCCCTAAGACTCGGTGATGGCTACACCTTC.

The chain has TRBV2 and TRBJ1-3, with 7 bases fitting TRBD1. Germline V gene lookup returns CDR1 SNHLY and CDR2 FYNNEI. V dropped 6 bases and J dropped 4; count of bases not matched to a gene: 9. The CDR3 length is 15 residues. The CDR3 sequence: CASSADRLAGNTIYF. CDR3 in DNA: TGTGCCAGCAGCGCGGACAGGCTGGCCGGAAACACCATATATTTT.

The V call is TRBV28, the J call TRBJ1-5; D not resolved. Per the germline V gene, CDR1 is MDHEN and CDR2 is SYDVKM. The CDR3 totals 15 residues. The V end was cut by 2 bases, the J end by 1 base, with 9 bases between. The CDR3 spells CASSLISESNQPQHF. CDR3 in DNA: TGTGCCAGCAGTTTAATTTCGGAAAGCAATCAGCCCCAGCATTTT.

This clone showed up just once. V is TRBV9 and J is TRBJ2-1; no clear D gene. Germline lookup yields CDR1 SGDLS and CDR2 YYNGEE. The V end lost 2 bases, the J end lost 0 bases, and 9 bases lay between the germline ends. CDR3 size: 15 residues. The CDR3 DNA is TGTGCCAGCAGCGTCTCCCGCCCCTCCTACAATGAGCAGTTCTTC. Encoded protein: CASSVSRPSYNEQFF.

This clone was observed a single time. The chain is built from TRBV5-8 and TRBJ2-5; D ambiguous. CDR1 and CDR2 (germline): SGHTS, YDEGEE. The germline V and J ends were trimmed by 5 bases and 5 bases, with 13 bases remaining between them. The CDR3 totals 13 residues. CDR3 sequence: CASSITWTETQYF. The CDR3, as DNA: TGTGCCAGCAGTATAACCTGGACGGAGACCCAGTACTTC. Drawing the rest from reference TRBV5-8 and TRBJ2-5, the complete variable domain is EAGVTQSPTHLIKTRGQQATLRCSPISGHTSVYWYQQALGLGLQFLLWYDEGEERNRGNFPPRFSGRQFPNYSSELNVNALELEDSALYLCASSITWTETQYFGPGTRLLVL.

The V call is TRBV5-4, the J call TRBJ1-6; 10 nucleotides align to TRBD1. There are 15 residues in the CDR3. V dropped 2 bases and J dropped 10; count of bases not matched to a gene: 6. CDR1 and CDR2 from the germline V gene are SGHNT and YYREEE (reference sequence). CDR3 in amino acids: CASSLSPGQGSPLHF. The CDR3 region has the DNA TGTGCCAGCAGCTTATCCCCGGGACAGGGGTCACCCCTCCACTTT.

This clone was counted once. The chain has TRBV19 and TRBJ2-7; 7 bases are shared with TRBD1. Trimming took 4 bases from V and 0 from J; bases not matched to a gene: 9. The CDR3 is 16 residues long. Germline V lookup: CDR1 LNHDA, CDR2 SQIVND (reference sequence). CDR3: CASSNIGTEGSYEQYF. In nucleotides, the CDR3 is TGTGCCAGTAGTAATATAGGGACAGAAGGCTCCTACGAGCAGTACTTC.

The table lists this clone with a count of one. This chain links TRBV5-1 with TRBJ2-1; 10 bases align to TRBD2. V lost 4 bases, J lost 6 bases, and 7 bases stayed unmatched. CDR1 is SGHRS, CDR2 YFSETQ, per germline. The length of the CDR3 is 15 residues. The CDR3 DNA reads TGCGCCAGCAGCCCGTTAGGGACTAGCGCCAATGAGCAGTTCTTC. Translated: CASSPLGTSANEQFF.

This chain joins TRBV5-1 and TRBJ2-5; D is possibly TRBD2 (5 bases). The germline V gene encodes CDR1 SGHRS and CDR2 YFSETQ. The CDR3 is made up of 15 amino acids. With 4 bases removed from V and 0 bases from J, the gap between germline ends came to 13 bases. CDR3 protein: CASSLPGGYQETQYF. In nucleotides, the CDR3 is TGCGCCAGCAGCCTACCCGGCGGGTACCAAGAGACCCAGTACTTC.

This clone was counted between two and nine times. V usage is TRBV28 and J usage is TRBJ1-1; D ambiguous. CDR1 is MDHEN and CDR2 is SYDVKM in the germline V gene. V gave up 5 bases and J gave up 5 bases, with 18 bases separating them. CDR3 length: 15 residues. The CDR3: CASSVRGVMGTEAFF. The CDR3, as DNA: TGTGCCAGCAGTGTCCGTGGGGTAATGGGGACTGAAGCTTTCTTT.

CDR3 nucleotides: TGCGCCAGCAGCTTTCTGGGAGGGCCTGGAGAGACCCAGTACTTC. It yields the protein CASSFLGGPGETQYF. This chain uses TRBV5-1 with TRBJ2-5; 7 bases are shared with TRBD2. The CDR3 spans 15 residues. CDR1 and CDR2 from the germline V gene are SGHRS and YFSETQ. V lost 2 bases and J lost 4; bases outside the gene matches: 8.

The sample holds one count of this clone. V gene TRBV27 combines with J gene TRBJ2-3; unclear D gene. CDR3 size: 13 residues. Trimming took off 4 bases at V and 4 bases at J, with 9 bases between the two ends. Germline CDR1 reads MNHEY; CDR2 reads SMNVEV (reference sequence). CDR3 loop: CASSWPPPDTQYF. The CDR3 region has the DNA TGTGCCAGCAGTTGGCCCCCCCCAGATACGCAGTATTTT.

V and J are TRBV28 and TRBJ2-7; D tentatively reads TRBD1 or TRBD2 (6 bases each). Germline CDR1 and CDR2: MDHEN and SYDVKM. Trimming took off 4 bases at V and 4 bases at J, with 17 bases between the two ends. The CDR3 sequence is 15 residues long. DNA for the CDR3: TGTGCCAGCAGTTCGCCGGGGGCACCCGGTTACGAGCAGTACTTC. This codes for CASSSPGAPGYEQYF.

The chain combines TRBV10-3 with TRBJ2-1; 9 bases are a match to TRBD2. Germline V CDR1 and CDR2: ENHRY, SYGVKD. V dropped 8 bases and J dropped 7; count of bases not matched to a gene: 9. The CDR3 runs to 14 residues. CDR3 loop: CAIGGTSQPNEQFF. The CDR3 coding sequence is TGTGCCATCGGCGGGACTAGCCAACCGAATGAGCAGTTCTTC.

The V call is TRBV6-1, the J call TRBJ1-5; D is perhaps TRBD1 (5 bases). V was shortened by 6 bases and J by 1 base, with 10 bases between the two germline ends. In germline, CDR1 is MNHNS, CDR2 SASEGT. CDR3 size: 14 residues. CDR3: CASRRRDSNQPQHF. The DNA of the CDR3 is TGTGCCAGCAGGCGCCGGGACAGCAATCAGCCCCAGCATTTT.

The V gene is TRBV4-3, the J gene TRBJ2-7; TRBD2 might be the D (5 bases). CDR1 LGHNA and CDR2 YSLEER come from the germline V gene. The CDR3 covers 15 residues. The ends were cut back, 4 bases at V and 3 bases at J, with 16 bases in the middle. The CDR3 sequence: CASSRDGGLDYEQYF. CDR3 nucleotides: TGCGCCAGCAGCCGAGACGGAGGACTGGACTACGAGCAGTACTTC.